The subject of this entry is one TCR beta chain. Sequenced by immunoSEQ multiplex PCR; TCRdb stores in-frame clones only, minus some. Counted here are millions of clones, over 90% occurring once; the ten biggest clones make up 0.39%. The source of the sample is a study of shared clonotypes between healthy human individuals. The study separated CD4+ cells into CD45RA+ naive and CD45RA-negative memory subsets. From germline, CDR1 is GTSNPN and CDR2 SVGIG (reference sequence). Trimming cost V 5 bases and J 7 bases; bases outside gene matches: 8. This CDR3 is built from 13 residues. This TCR came from a man aged 18 to 30 in good health. Some clones in this sample may be carry-over from other donors' samples. The chain is built from TRBV30 and TRBJ1-2; 9 bases map to TRBD1. Sequencing input: naive CD4+ T cells from PBMCs. Subset reported: CD45RA+ positively selected. The CDR3 spells CAWGLGQGIGYTF. CDR3 DNA: TGTGCCTGGGGGTTGGGACAGGGTATTGGCTACACCTTC.